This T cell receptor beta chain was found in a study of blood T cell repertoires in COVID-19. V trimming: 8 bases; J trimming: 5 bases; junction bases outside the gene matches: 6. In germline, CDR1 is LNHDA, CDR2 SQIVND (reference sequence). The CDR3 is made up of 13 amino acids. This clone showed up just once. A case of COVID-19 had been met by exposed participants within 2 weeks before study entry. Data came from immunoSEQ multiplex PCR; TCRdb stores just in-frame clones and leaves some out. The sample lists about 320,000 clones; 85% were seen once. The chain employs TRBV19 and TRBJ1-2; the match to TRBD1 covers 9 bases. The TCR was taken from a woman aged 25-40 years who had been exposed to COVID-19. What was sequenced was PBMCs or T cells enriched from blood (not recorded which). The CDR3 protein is CASRYGTGYGYTF. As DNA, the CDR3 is TGTGCCAGTCGATATGGGACAGGGTATGGCTACACCTTC. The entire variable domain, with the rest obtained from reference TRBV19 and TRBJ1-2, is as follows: DGGITQSPKYLFRKEGQNVTLSCEQNLNHDAMYWYRQDPGQGLRLIYYSQIVNDFQKGDIAEGYSVSREKKESFPLTVTSAQKNPTAFYLCASRYGTGYGYTFGSGTRLTVV.